This record concerns one T cell receptor beta chain sequence. The antigen remains undetermined. The data were obtained in a study of identifying expanded T cells in peripheral blood. Points from the study as a whole: Roughly two-week clone count variance significantly increased as total template count grew. Over about two and four weeks, about 15 and 19 clones changed, versus approximately 1.1 between replicates.

Profiled with immunoSEQ multiplex PCR; TCRdb holds only in-frame clones, not every one. Among some 100,000 clones listed, about 88% were seen once. Healthy donors had no documented immune events, such as infections, while sampled. This TCR came from a person aged 18 to 75 in good health. The sequencing input was blood.

The CDR3 is CASSIRDGNVNEQFF. CDR3 coding DNA: TGTGCCAGTAGTATCCGGGACGGAAATGTTAATGAGCAGTTCTTC. The V call is TRBV19, the J call TRBJ2-1; either TRBD1 or TRBD2 may fit D (5 bases each). CDR1 and CDR2 (germline): LNHDA, SQIVND (reference sequence). V lost 3 bases and J lost 7, with 16 bases in between. CDR3 length: 15 residues.